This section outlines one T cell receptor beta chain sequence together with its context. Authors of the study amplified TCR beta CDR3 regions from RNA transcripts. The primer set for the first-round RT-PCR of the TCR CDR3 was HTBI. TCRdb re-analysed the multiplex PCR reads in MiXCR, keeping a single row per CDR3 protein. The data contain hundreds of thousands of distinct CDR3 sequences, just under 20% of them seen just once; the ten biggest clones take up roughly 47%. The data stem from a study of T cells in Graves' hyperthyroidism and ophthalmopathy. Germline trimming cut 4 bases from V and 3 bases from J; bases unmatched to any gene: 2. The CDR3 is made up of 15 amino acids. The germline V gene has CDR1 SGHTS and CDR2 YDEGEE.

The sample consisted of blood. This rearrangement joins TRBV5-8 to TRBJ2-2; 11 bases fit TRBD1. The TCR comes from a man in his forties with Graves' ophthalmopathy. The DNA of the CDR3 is TGTGCCAGCAGCGCGGGACAGGGGGACACCGGGGAGCTGTTTTTT. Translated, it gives CASSAGQGDTGELFF.